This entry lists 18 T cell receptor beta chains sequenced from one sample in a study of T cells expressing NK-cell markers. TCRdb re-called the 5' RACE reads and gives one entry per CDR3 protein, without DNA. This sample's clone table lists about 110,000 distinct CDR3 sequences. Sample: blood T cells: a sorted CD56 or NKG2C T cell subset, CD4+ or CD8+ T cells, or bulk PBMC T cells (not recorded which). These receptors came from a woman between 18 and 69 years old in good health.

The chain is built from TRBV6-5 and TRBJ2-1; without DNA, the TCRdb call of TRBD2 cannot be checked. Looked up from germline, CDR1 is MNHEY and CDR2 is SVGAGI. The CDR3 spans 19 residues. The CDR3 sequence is CASSYPEGGLAGDWNEQFF.

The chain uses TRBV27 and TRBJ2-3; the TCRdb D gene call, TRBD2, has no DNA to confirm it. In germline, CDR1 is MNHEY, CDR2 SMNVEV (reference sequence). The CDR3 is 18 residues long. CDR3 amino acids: CASTRSALAGSPTDTQYF.

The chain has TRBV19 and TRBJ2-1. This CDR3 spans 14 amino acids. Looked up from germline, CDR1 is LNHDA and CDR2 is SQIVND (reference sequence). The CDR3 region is CASSLSSSYNEQFF.

The CDR3 reads CSARLTLYEQYF. V usage is TRBV29-1 and J usage is TRBJ2-7. CDR3 length: 12 amino acids. Germline values: CDR1 SQVTM, CDR2 ANQGSEA.

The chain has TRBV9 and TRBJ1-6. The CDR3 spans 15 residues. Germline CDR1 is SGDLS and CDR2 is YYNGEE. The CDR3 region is CASSDLGSYNSPLHF.

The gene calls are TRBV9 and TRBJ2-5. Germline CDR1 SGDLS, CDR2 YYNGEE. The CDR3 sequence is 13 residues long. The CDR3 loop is CASSAGSEQTQYF.

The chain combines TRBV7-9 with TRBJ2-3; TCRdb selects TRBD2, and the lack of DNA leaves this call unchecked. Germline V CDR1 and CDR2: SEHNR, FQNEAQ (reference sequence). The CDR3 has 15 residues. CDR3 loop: CASSFLAGVGDTQYF.

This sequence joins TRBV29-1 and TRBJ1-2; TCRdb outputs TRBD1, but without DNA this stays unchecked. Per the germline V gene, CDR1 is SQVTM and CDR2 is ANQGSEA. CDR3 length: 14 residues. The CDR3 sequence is CSVEDWAGDYGYTF.

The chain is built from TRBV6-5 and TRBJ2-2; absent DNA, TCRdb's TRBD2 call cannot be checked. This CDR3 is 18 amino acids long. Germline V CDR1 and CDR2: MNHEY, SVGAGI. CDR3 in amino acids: CASSYSASGGRNTGELFF.

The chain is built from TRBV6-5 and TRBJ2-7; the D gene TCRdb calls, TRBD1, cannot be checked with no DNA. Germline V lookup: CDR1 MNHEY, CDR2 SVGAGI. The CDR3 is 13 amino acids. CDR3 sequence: CASSFNRVNEQYF.

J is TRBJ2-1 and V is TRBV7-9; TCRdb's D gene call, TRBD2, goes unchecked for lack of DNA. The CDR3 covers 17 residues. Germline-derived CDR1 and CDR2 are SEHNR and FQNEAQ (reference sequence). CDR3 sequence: CASSSLASGRNHNEQFF.

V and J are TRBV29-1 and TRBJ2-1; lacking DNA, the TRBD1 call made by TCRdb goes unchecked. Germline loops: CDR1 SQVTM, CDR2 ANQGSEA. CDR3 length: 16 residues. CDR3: CSVEDEGAFSYNEQFF.

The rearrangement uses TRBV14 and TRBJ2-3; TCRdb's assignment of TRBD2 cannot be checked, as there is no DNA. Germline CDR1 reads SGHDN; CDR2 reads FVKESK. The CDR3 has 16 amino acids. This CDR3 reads CASSQDSGALTDTQYF.

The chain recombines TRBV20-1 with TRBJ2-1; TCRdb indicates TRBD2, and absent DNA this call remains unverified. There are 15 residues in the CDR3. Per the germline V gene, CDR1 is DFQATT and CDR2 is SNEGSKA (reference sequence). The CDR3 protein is CSARGTSGDYNEQFF.

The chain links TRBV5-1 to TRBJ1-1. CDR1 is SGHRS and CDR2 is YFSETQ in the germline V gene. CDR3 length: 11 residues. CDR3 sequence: CASTGNTEAFF. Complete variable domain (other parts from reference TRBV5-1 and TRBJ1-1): KAGVTQTPRYLIKTRGQQVTLSCSPISGHRSVSWYQQTPGQGLQFLFEYFSETQRNKGNFPGRFSGRQFSNSRSEMNVSTLELGDSALYLCASTGNTEAFFGQGTRLTVV.

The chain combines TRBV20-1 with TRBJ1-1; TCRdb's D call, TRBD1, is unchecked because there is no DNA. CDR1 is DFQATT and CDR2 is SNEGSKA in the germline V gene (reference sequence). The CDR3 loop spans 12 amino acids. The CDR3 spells CSASPQGTEAFF.

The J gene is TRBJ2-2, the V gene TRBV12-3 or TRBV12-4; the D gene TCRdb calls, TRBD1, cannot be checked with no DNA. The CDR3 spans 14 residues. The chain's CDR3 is CASSLAGGTGELFF.

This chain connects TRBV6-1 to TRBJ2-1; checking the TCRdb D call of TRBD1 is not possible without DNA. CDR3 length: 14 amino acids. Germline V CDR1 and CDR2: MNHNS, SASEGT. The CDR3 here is CASGPGQGFDEQFF.